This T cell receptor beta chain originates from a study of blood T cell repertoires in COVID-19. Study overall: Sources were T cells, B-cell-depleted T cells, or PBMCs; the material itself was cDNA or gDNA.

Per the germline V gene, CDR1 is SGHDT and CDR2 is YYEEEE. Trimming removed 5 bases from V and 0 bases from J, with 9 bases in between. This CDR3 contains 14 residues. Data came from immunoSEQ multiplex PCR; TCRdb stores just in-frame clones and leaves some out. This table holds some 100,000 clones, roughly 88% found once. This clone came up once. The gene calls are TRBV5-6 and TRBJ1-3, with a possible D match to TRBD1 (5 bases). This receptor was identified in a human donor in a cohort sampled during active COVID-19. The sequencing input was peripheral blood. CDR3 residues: CASRSTASGNTIYF. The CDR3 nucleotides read TGTGCCAGCAGGTCGACAGCCTCTGGAAACACCATATATTTT. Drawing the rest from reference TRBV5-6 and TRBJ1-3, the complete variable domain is DAGVTQSPTHLIKTRGQQVTLRCSPKSGHDTVSWYQQALGQGPQFIFQYYEEEERQRGNFPDRFSGHQFPNYSSELNVNALLLGDSALYLCASRSTASGNTIYFGEGSWLTVV.